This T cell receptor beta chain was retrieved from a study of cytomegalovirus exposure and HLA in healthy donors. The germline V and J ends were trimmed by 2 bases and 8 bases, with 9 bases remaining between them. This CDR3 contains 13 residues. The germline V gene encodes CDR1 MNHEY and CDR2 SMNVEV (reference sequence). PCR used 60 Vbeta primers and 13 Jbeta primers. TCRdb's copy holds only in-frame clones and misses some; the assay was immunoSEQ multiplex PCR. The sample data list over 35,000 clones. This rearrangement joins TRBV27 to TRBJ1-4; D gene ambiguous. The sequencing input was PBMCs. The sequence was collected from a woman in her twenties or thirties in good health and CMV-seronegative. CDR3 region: CASSLGGTEKLFF. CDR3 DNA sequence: TGTGCCAGCAGTTTAGGCGGAACAGAAAAACTGTTTTTT.